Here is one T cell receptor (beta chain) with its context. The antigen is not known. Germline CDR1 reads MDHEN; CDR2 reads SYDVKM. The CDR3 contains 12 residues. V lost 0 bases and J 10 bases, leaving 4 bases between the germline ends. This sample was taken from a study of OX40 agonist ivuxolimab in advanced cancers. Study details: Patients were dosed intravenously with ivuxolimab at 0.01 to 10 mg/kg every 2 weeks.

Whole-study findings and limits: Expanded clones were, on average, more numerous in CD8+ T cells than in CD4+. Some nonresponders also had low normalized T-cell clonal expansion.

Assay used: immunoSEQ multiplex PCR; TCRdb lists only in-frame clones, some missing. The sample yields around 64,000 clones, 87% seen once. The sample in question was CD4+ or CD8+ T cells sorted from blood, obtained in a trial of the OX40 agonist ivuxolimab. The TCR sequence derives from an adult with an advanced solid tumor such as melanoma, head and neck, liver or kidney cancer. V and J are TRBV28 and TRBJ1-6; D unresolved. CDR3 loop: CASSLWASPLHF. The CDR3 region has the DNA TGTGCCAGCAGTTTATGGGCCTCACCCCTCCACTTT.